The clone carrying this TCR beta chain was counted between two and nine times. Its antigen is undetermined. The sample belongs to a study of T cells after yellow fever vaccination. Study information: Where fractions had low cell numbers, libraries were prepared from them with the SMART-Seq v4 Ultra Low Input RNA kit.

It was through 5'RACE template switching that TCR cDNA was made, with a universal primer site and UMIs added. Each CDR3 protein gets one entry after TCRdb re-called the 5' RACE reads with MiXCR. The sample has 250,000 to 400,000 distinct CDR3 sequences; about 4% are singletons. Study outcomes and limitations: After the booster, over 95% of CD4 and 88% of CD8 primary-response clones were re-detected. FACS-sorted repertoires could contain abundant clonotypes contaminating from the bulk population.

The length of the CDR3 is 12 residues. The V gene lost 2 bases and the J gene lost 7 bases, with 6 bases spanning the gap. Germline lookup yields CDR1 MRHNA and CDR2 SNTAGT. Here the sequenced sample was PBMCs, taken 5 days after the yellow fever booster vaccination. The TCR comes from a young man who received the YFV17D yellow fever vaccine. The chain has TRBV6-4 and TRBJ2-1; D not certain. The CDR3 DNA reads TGTGCCAGCAGTGACCTAGGGAATGAGCAGTTCTTC. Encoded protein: CASSDLGNEQFF.